Included here is one T cell receptor beta chain sequence, with context. Its antigen has not been determined. The input lacks base qualities; no much larger clone sits a single base away. Spanning cysteine to phenylalanine, the CDR3 consists of 16 amino acids. Only the CDR3 part of the read is kept: 48 bases, read in frame from the first base. At the junction V is shortened by 5 bases and J by 8 bases, with 21 bases in between. According to the germline V gene, CDR1 reads SGHVS and CDR2 reads FQNEAQ. Libraries were built with the immunoSEQ multiplex PCR assay. This immuneACCESS table, as held by TCRdb, lists in-frame sequences with V and J called but not all clones. Of the missing ones, under half trace to an unresolved V gene in checked studies; the others have no known cause. Here the sample has tens of thousands of clones; roughly nine tenths occur a single time. In total, the top ten clones hold around 6.3% of the sample.

This record belongs to a study of T cell changes during pregnancy in multiple sclerosis (dated by TCRdb to about 2019). Context from the whole study: Changes in the T cell repertoire over the course of pregnancy were examined in this study in women with multiple sclerosis.

This sample comprised CD8+ T cells from peripheral blood mononuclear cells, obtained in the third trimester of pregnancy. This receptor was obtained from a female donor with multiple sclerosis, enrolled in a pregnancy study. In this chain, TRBV7-8 is recombined with TRBJ1-4, with TRBD1 tentatively as D gene (5 bases match). The nucleotide sequence reads TGTGCCAGCAGCCCAGTTCAGGGCGATCGCGCAGAAAAACTGTTTTTT. Translated, this is CASSPVQGDRAEKLFF.